Following are 26 T cell receptor beta chains from one sample sequenced in a study of tissue T cells after allogeneic stem cell transplantation. The time point was: mouse harvest day 7 after allogeneic transplant. Mouse grafts combined 10^7 T-cell-depleted bone marrow cells with 10^6 splenic CD5+ T cells. Here immunoSEQ multiplex PCR was the method, and the copy in TCRdb shows in-frame clones only, minus some. The table records approximately 6,600 clones, around half of them present only once. Sample: lymph node tissue. The receptor source for this set is a female BALB/c mouse given C57BL/6 T cells with graft-versus-host disease after an allogeneic hematopoietic cell transplant.

Comments on this clone: Each gene name is a mouse one. The CDR3: CTCSGQGAGAEQFF. The sequenced part of the CDR3 DNA is TGCACCTGCAGTGGACAGGGGGCGGGTGCTGAGCAGTTC. The V and J genes are TRBV1 and TRBJ2-1, with 10 bases lining up with TRBD1. Read data end 1 residue before the CDR3 end; the end is taken from the germline J gene. The CDR3 covers 14 residues. Germline CDR1 is NSQYPW and CDR2 is LRSPGD (reference sequence). V shed 4 bases, J shed 6 bases, and the junction held 3 bases outside the gene matches.

This clone showed up just a few times. Germline and genes here are mouse. The DNA ends 1 residue before the CDR3 does, and the rest of the CDR3 is filled in from the germline J gene. The rearrangement links TRBV26 to TRBJ1-3; D unresolved. Trimming stripped 4 bases from V and 0 bases from J, with 4 bases between. The CDR3 extends over 13 amino acids. Per germline, CDR1 KGHPV and CDR2 FQNQEV (reference sequence). CDR3 DNA (partial): TGTGCCAGCAGTCGGGATTCTGGAAATACGCTCTAT. This sequence encodes CASSRDSGNTLY. The complete CDR3 reads CASSRDSGNTLYF.

This clone has a handful of counts. Gene names and germline refer to mouse. Read sequence stops 1 residue before the CDR3 end, and the germline J gene provides the missing end. The V gene is TRBV26, the J gene TRBJ2-1; D perhaps matches TRBD2 (6 bases). The CDR3 covers 14 residues. V lost 4 bases to trimming and J lost 1 base, with 8 bases between them. Germline V gives CDR1 KGHPV, CDR2 FQNQEV (reference sequence). The CDR3 loop reads CASSHGGNYAEQFF. Partial CDR3 DNA: TGTGCCAGCAGTCACGGGGGGAACTATGCTGAGCAGTTC.

In regard to this clone: The gene names given are mouse names. Read sequence stops 1 residue before the CDR3 end, and the germline J gene provides the missing end. The chain joins TRBV13-2 to TRBJ2-7; TRBD2 matches 9 bases. Germline CDR1 NNHNN, CDR2 SYGAGS (reference sequence). The CDR3 covers 13 residues. The junction had 1 base not matched to a gene; V was cut back by 5 bases and J by 1 base. The CDR3: CASGTGGSYEQYF. Incomplete CDR3 DNA: TGTGCCAGCGGAACTGGGGGGTCCTATGAACAGTAC.

On this clone itself: Gene names denote mouse genes. The observed sequence ends 1 residue before the CDR3 terminus, with the missing tail filled in from the germline J gene. The chain employs TRBV26 and TRBJ2-3, with D possibly being TRBD1 (6 bases). Trimming left V 6 bases short and J 0 bases short, with 10 bases between. The germline gives CDR1 KGHPV, CDR2 FQNQEV (reference sequence). This CDR3 is built from 14 residues. The CDR3 here is CASSTGSSAETLYF. CDR3 DNA (partial): TGTGCCAGCAGCACAGGGTCTAGTGCAGAAACGCTGTAT.

This clone was detected a few times. Gene names and germline match the mouse. The read falls 1 residue short of the CDR3 end, and the missing part is taken from the germline J gene. The chain has TRBV5 and TRBJ2-2; TRBD1 matches at 9 bases. V shed 4 bases, J shed 0 bases, and the junction held 3 bases outside the gene matches. Germline V CDR1 and CDR2: LGHNA, YNLKQL (reference sequence). The CDR3 totals 16 residues. The sequenced part of the CDR3 DNA is TGTGCCAGCAGCCCCCGGGACAGGGCAAACACCGGGCAGCTCTAC. It specifies CASSPRDRANTGQLY. The whole CDR3 is CASSPRDRANTGQLYF.

In regard to this clone: Gene names are mouse gene names. From the germline J gene comes the end of the CDR3, since the read stops 1 residue before it. The chain carries TRBV13-1 and TRBJ2-1, with D perhaps TRBD2 (7 bases). Germline values: CDR1 NSHNY, CDR2 SYGAGN. Trimming pared 3 bases from V and 7 bases from J, leaving 11 bases between. The CDR3 is 13 residues long. CDR3 bases read: TGTGCCAGCAGTGGGGGGGCGGGAGCTGAGCAGTTC. It is translated as CASSGGAGAEQF. The whole CDR3 sequence is CASSGGAGAEQFF.

There are a few counts of this clone. The genes are named according to mouse. From the germline J gene comes the end of the CDR3, since the read stops 1 residue before it. This chain connects TRBV15 to TRBJ2-7, with a tentative D call TRBD1 (6 bases). CDR3 length: 12 amino acids. Germline V gives CDR1 SGHND, CDR2 FRSKSL. V lost 3 bases and J lost 4, with 7 bases in between. This CDR3 reads CASSLGQYEQYF. The CDR3 DNA, read in part, is TGTGCCAGCAGTTTGGGACAATATGAACAGTAC.

This clone was counted only a few times. Gene names and germline refer to mouse. The CDR3 is cut off 1 residue early in the read; its end comes from the germline J gene. The chain combines TRBV26 with TRBJ2-3; D perhaps matches TRBD1 (6 bases). Per germline, CDR1 KGHPV and CDR2 FQNQEV (reference sequence). The CDR3 has 15 residues. The germline V and J ends were trimmed by 2 bases and 1 base, with 10 bases remaining between them. The sequenced part of the CDR3 DNA is TGTGCCAGCAGTCTGGGACAGTTTGGTGCAGAAACGCTGTAT. The encoded protein is CASSLGQFGAETLY. The entire CDR3 protein is CASSLGQFGAETLYF. Combining the CDR3 with reference TRBV26 and TRBJ2-3 gives the whole variable domain NSKVIQTPRYLVKGQGQKAKMRCIPEKGHPVVFWYQQNKNNEFKFLINFQNQEVLQQIDMTEKRFSAECPSNSPCSLEIQSSEAGDSALYLCASSLGQFGAETLYFGSGTRLTVL.

This clone was observed a few times. The genes and germline here are from mouse. Read data end 1 residue before the CDR3 end; the end is taken from the germline J gene. The chain is built from TRBV12-1 and TRBJ2-4, with 7 bases aligning to TRBD2. CDR3 size: 14 residues. Germline V gives CDR1 SGHSN, CDR2 HYEKVE. Trimming removed 2 bases from V and 2 bases from J; junction bases left unmatched: 3. The CDR3 loop reads CASSPTGSQNTLYF. The DNA read from the CDR3 is TGTGCCAGCTCTCCGACTGGGTCTCAAAACACCTTGTAC.

In this sample, this clone turned up a few times. Gene names are mouse gene names. The missing CDR3 end, 1 residue past where the read stops, is filled in from the germline J gene. The chain employs TRBV3 and TRBJ1-3; no firm D call. V lost 4 bases to trimming and J lost 1 base, with 2 bases between them. The CDR3 is 12 residues long. The germline V gene has CDR1 SNHLY and CDR2 FYNGKV (reference sequence). The CDR3 loop reads CASSSSGNTLYF. CDR3 DNA (partial): TGTGCCAGCAGCTCCTCTGGAAATACGCTCTAT.

A word on this clone: Genes and germline are mouse. The sequenced fragment ends 1 residue before the CDR3 boundary, so the rest is inferred from the germline J gene. The gene calls are TRBV31 and TRBJ1-3; 9 bases are shared with TRBD1. The J segment lost 3 bases and the V segment lost 3 bases, leaving 9 bases of the junction unmatched. Germline-derived CDR1 and CDR2 are GKSSPN and SITVG. This CDR3 has 16 residues. Partial CDR3 DNA: TGTGCCTGGAGACCCAACAGGGGGCGCATTGGAAATACGCTCTAT. Translating gives CAWRPNRGRIGNTLY. The complete CDR3 reads CAWRPNRGRIGNTLYF.

The table lists this clone with a count of one. Gene names follow the mouse nomenclature. The sequence runs out 1 residue before the end of the CDR3; the remainder is reconstructed from the germline J gene. This sequence joins TRBV19 and TRBJ2-1; perhaps TRBD2 as D (8 bases). The V end lost 6 bases, the J end lost 3 bases, and 16 bases lay between the germline ends. The CDR3 totals 15 residues. Germline-derived CDR1 and CDR2 are FNHDT and SITEND (reference sequence). Here the CDR3 reads CASIQGGGPYAEQFF. The CDR3 bases that were read are TGTGCCAGCATTCAGGGGGGGGGCCCCTATGCTGAGCAGTTC.

For this clone: Germline and genes: mouse. With the read ending 1 residue before the CDR3 end, the germline J gene is used to fill in that end. J is TRBJ2-5 and V is TRBV16; 11 nucleotides agree with TRBD1. V was clipped by 6 bases and J by 9 bases; unmatched bases: 8. The CDR3 contains 14 residues. Looked up from germline, CDR1 is SGHSA and CDR2 is FRNQAP. CDR3 amino acids: CASSQDRGPGTQYF. The covered CDR3 bases are TGTGCAAGCAGTCAGGACAGGGGGCCAGGGACCCAGTAC.

Regarding this clone: The germline and genes are mouse ones. From the germline J gene comes the end of the CDR3, since the read stops 1 residue before it. The V and J genes are TRBV26 and TRBJ1-5, with a weak D call TRBD1 (5 bases). Germline V gives CDR1 KGHPV, CDR2 FQNQEV (reference sequence). Trimming stripped 6 bases from V and 6 bases from J, with 9 bases between. The CDR3 loop spans 12 amino acids. CDR3 bases read: TGTGCCAGCAGCCGGGACTCCCAGGCTCCGCTT. This codes for CASSRDSQAPL. The entire CDR3 protein is CASSRDSQAPLF.

On this clone itself: Gene names and germline match the mouse. The read terminates 1 residue before the CDR3 end, so the remaining end is supplied by the germline J gene. The V gene is TRBV23, the J gene TRBJ2-4; the table's D call TRBD2 went unverified against the DNA. Germline V gives CDR1 KGHTA, CDR2 FQNQQP. The CDR3 covers 15 residues. This chain's CDR3 is CSSSPLGVSQNTLYF. The DNA read from the CDR3 is TGCTCCAGCAGTCCTCTGGGGGTTAGTCAAAACACCTTGTAC.

This clone is labeled as medium-sized. Genes here carry mouse names. Here the CDR3 reads CASRRDWGDEQYF. CDR3 DNA, as far as it was read: TGTGCTAGCAGGAGGGACTGGGGGGATGAACAGTAC. The V call is TRBV29, the J call TRBJ2-7; TRBD2 matches at 12 bases. The CDR3 is cut off 1 residue early in the read; its end comes from the germline J gene. This CDR3 is built from 13 residues. Germline V gene sequence: CDR1 MSHET, CDR2 SYDVDS. V dropped 6 bases and J dropped 5; count of bases not matched to a gene: 2.

This clone was seen only a few times. Any gene name here is a mouse gene name. The read finishes 1 residue shy of the CDR3 end, and the germline J gene is used to complete it. J is TRBJ2-4 and V is TRBV26; D remains unclear. Germline CDR1 is KGHPV and CDR2 is FQNQEV (reference sequence). Trimming pared 4 bases from V and 11 bases from J, leaving 10 bases between. This CDR3 is built from 11 residues. CDR3 sequence: CASSQGEGLYF. The part of the CDR3 DNA that was read is TGTGCCAGCAGTCAGGGAGAGGGCTTGTAC. The full variable domain, its missing parts supplied by reference TRBV26 and TRBJ2-4, is NSKVIQTPRYLVKGQGQKAKMRCIPEKGHPVVFWYQQNKNNEFKFLINFQNQEVLQQIDMTEKRFSAECPSNSPCSLEIQSSEAGDSALYLCASSQGEGLYFGAGTRLSVL.

For this clone: Genes here carry mouse names. The DNA ends 1 residue before the CDR3 does, and the rest of the CDR3 is filled in from the germline J gene. This chain uses TRBV1 with TRBJ1-3; the match to TRBD1 covers 8 bases. J lost 5 bases, V lost 3 bases, and 3 bases had no gene match. Germline CDR1 NSQYPW, CDR2 LRSPGD (reference sequence). The CDR3 sequence is 14 residues long. Partial CDR3 DNA: TGCACCTGCAGTGCCGCAGGGGGCAGAAATACGCTCTAT. It codes for CTCSAAGGRNTLY. The whole CDR3 protein reads CTCSAAGGRNTLYF.

Notes on this clone: Genes and germline come from the mouse. The read comes to an end 1 residue before the CDR3 does, leaving the germline J gene to fill in the end. V is TRBV26 and J is TRBJ2-1; 7 positions match TRBD1. In germline, CDR1 is KGHPV, CDR2 FQNQEV (reference sequence). V was pared by 7 bases and J by 3 bases, with 3 bases of the junction left unmatched. This CDR3 contains 13 residues. The CDR3 loop is CASTRDSYAEQFF. The sequenced part of the CDR3 DNA is TGTGCCAGCACCCGGGACAGCTATGCTGAGCAGTTC.

The sample holds a few counts of this clone. Gene and germline names: mouse. The observed sequence ends 1 residue before the CDR3 terminus, with the missing tail filled in from the germline J gene. This sequence joins TRBV12-2 and TRBJ1-4; no reliable D call. V was shortened by 0 bases and J by 0 bases, with 7 bases between the two germline ends. This CDR3 has 15 amino acids. The germline V gene encodes CDR1 SGHLS and CDR2 HYDKME. Here the CDR3 reads CASSLAGFSNERLFF. CDR3 DNA, as far as it was read: TGTGCCAGCTCTCTCGCGGGGTTTTCCAACGAAAGATTATTT.

This clone was seen more than once but under ten times. Genes and germline come from the mouse. The CDR3 end lies 1 residue beyond the end of the read and is filled in from the germline J gene. V usage is TRBV14 and J usage is TRBJ2-2, with D hard to call. The ends were cut back, 1 base at V and 2 bases at J, with 3 bases in the middle. The CDR3 consists of 13 residues. Germline-derived CDR1 and CDR2 are SGHDT and FRDEAV. The DNA read from the CDR3 is TGTGCCAGCAGTTTCCCGAACACCGGGCAGCTCTAC. It yields the protein CASSFPNTGQLY. The whole CDR3 sequence reads CASSFPNTGQLYF.

Turning to this clone: The gene names given are mouse names. The sequence runs out 1 residue before the end of the CDR3; the remainder is reconstructed from the germline J gene. The J gene is TRBJ2-2, the V gene TRBV15; the D is unclear. Germline CDR1 and CDR2: SGHND and FRSKSL. The V and J ends lost 2 bases and 1 base respectively, with 5 bases between them. This CDR3 has 14 residues. CDR3 bases read: TGTGCCAGCAGTTTAACCAGAAACACCGGGCAGCTCTAC. It translates to CASSLTRNTGQLY. The entire CDR3 reads CASSLTRNTGQLYF.

For this clone: Each gene name is a mouse one. The CDR3: CSSSPRYNSPLYF. The CDR3 bases that were read are TGCTCCAGCAGTCCCAGATATAATTCGCCCCTCTAC. This chain links TRBV23 with TRBJ1-6; no DNA check was done on the table's D call, TRBD1. Coverage ceases 1 residue before the CDR3 finishes, and the germline J gene fills in the end. TRBJ1-6 is classed as an ORF, of uncertain function. This CDR3 is built from 13 residues. CDR1 and CDR2 from the germline V gene are KGHTA and FQNQQP.

As regards this clone: Each gene name is a mouse one. The CDR3 is cut off 1 residue early in the read; its end comes from the germline J gene. The chain is built from TRBV26 and TRBJ2-3; 10 bases match TRBD2. This CDR3 comprises 15 residues. From germline, CDR1 is KGHPV and CDR2 FQNQEV (reference sequence). Trimming cost V 4 bases and J 1 base; bases outside gene matches: 2. CDR3 bases read: TGTGCCAGCAGTCGGACTGGGGGAGGTGCAGAAACGCTGTAT. Its translation is CASSRTGGGAETLY. The CDR3 reads in full as CASSRTGGGAETLYF.

With regard to this clone: Germline and genes: mouse. The read terminates 1 residue before the CDR3 end, so the remaining end is supplied by the germline J gene. The chain uses TRBV31 and TRBJ1-3; no definite D call. Germline assignment: CDR1 GKSSPN and CDR2 SITVG. Trimming left V 0 bases short and J 2 bases short, with 8 bases between. The CDR3 is 14 residues long. CDR3: CAWSLWGPGNTLYF. The sequenced CDR3 bases are TGTGCCTGGAGTCTATGGGGTCCTGGAAATACGCTCTAT.